This record concerns one T cell receptor beta chain sequence. Its antigen is not identified. This sample is drawn from a study of CD8+ T cells in alopecia areata. The wider study: Treatment of the treated patients consisted of oral tofacitinib, 5 to 10 mg twice daily. Patients in the study were on tofacitinib for 6 to 18 months, then off it for 6 months.

Both peripheral blood and punch biopsies of lesional scalp skin were obtained from patients who had alopecia areata. The CDR3 spans 12 residues. CDR1 and CDR2 from the germline V gene are MGHDK and SYGVNS. V lost 6 bases and J lost 3, with 7 bases in between. Study-wide findings and caveats: There were also resident alphabeta T cells of normal skin sequenced in scalp samples.

cDNA prepared by RNA extraction and subsequent reverse transcription served as the template for sequencing. Using immunoSEQ multiplex PCR, the repertoire was profiled, and TCRdb retains in-frame clones only, with some absent. The data contain roughly 130,000 clones, approximately 53% of them singletons. The J gene is TRBJ2-3, the V gene TRBV25-1, with no clear D. This TCR derives from a human donor with alopecia areata. The sequenced sample was CD4+ T cells sorted from blood, obtained at week 0. DNA of the CDR3: TGTGCCAGCAGGTGGGATACAGATACGCAGTATTTT. It is translated as CASRWDTDTQYF.